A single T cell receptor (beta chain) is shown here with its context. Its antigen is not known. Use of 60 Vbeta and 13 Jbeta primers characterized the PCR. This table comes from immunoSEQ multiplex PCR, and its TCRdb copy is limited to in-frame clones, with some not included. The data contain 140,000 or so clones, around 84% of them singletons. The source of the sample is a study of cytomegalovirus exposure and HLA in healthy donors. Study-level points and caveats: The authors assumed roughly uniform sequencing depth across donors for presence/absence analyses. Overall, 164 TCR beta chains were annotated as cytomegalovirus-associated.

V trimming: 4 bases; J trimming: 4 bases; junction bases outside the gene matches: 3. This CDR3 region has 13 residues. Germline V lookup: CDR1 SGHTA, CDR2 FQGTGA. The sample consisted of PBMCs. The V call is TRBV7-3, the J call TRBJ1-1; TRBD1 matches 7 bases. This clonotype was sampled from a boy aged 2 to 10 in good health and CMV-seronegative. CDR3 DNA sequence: TGTGCCAGCAGCTCTTGGACAGGCACTGAAGCTTTCTTT. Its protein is CASSSWTGTEAFF. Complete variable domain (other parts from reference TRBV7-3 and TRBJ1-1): GAGVSQTPSNKVTEKGKYVELRCDPISGHTALYWYRQSLGQGPEFLIYFQGTGAADDSGLPNDRFFAVRPEGSVSTLKIQRTERGDSAVYLCASSSWTGTEAFFGQGTRLTVV.